The next 18 T cell receptor beta chains were all read from a single sample in a study of T cell responses to AZD1222 COVID-19 vaccine. Profiled with immunoSEQ multiplex PCR; TCRdb holds only in-frame clones, not every one. The repertoire consists of about 140,000 clones, with 80% to 95% occurring once and the leading ten covering 4%. This material consisted of peripheral blood, taken 28 days after the second AZD1222 dose. These receptors all come from an adult who received the AZD1222 COVID-19 vaccine.

This chain links TRBV5-4 with TRBJ1-2, with TRBD1 matching 8 bases. The CDR3 extends over 15 amino acids. With V trimmed by 4 bases and J by 8 bases, 13 bases remained unmatched. The V gene's germline CDR1 is SGHNT and CDR2 YYREEE (reference sequence). The CDR3 coding sequence is TGTGCCAGCAGCCGCTTGGGGCAGGGGGCTAAAGGCTACACCTTC. It encodes CASSRLGQGAKGYTF.

V and J are TRBV27 and TRBJ1-2, with 7 positions matching TRBD1. The trim removed 5 bases at V and 4 bases at J, leaving 4 bases unmatched. CDR3 length: 13 residues. Germline V CDR1 and CDR2: MNHEY, SMNVEV (reference sequence). CDR3: CASSMDRIYGYTF. For the CDR3, the DNA is TGTGCCAGCAGTATGGACAGGATCTATGGCTACACCTTC.

This sequence joins TRBV9 and TRBJ2-3; 7 bases agree with TRBD2. The CDR3 is 17 amino acids. The germline CDR1 and CDR2 sequences are SGDLS and YYNGEE. The V gene end was trimmed by 4 bases and the J gene end by 4 bases; junction bases not matched to a gene: 15. CDR3 in DNA: TGTGCCAGCAGCCTCAGCGGGGATTTGGGAAACCCAGATACGCAGTATTTT. Translated: CASSLSGDLGNPDTQYF.

This chain links TRBV6-6 with TRBJ1-1, with a tentative D call TRBD1 (6 bases). This CDR3 is 15 amino acids long. Germline V CDR1 and CDR2: MNHNY, SVGAGI (reference sequence). Trimming cost V 4 bases and J 0 bases, with 12 bases left between them. CDR3 region: CASSSGVYMNTEAFF. Here the CDR3 DNA reads TGTGCCAGCAGTTCAGGGGTTTATATGAACACTGAAGCTTTCTTT.

This rearrangement joins TRBV6-2 or TRBV6-3 to TRBJ2-7, with D perhaps assigned TRBD1 or TRBD2 (5 bases each). The CDR3 runs 14 residues. Germline lookup yields CDR1 MNHEY and CDR2 SVGEGT. Trimming shortened V by 4 bases and J by 1 base, and 11 bases separated the two germline ends. This CDR3 reads CASSLGERSYEQYF. CDR3 DNA sequence: TGTGCCAGCAGTTTAGGGGAGAGATCCTACGAGCAGTACTTC.

This chain joins TRBV15 and TRBJ1-2; D gene ambiguous. This CDR3 spans 15 amino acids. Germline CDR1 LNHNV, CDR2 YYDKDF (reference sequence). The germline V and J ends were trimmed by 0 bases and 0 bases, with 8 bases remaining between them. The CDR3, as DNA: TGTGCCACCAGCAGAGAGGGTCAGGCTAACTATGGCTACACCTTC. The encoded protein is CATSREGQANYGYTF.

This clone was counted once. The V gene is TRBV13, the J gene TRBJ2-2; D is uncertain. V was trimmed by 6 bases and J by 4 bases, leaving 9 bases between them. Germline loops: CDR1 PRHDT, CDR2 FYEKMQ (reference sequence). The CDR3 runs 13 residues. CDR3 in amino acids: CASRGLATGELFF. DNA for the CDR3: TGTGCCAGCAGGGGCCTTGCCACCGGGGAGCTGTTTTTT.

This rearrangement joins TRBV7-9 to TRBJ1-1; weak D call: TRBD1 (6 bases). V dropped 5 bases and J dropped 4 bases, with 17 bases sitting between them. Germline V gene lookup returns CDR1 SEHNR and CDR2 FQNEAQ (reference sequence). The CDR3 is made up of 15 amino acids. The CDR3: CASSLGGDGSTEAFF. The CDR3 nucleotides are TGTGCCAGCAGCCTAGGGGGGGATGGATCCACTGAAGCTTTCTTT.

This clone was seen a few times. V is TRBV12-3 or TRBV12-4 and J is TRBJ1-1; D is undetermined. The CDR3 sequence is 13 residues long. V was trimmed by 3 bases and J by 6 bases, leaving 11 bases between them. The CDR3 here is CASSFAQKAEAFF. DNA for the CDR3: TGTGCCAGCAGTTTCGCACAAAAGGCTGAAGCTTTCTTT.

The rearrangement uses TRBV4-2 and TRBJ2-2; weak D call: TRBD2 (5 bases). The V end was cut by 2 bases, the J end by 0 bases, with 7 bases between. The germline CDR1 and CDR2 sequences are LGHNA and YNFKEQ. This CDR3 has 15 residues. Here the CDR3 DNA reads TGTGCCAGCAGCCAAAGCGGAGCGAACACCGGGGAGCTGTTTTTT. Translated: CASSQSGANTGELFF.

A few counts support this clone. This chain joins TRBV3-1 (or the pseudogene TRBV3-2) and TRBJ1-6; D remains ambiguous. This CDR3 contains 15 residues. Trimming left V 4 bases short and J 5 bases short, with 12 bases between. Per the germline V gene, CDR1 is LGHDT and CDR2 is YNNKEL (reference sequence). The CDR3 DNA follows: TGTGCCAGCAGCCGCTCGACACGCCATAATTCACCCCTCCACTTT. Translated: CASSRSTRHNSPLHF.

J is TRBJ2-7 and V is TRBV4-2; tentatively, D is TRBD2 (5 bases). V lost 3 bases to trimming and J lost 6 bases, with 18 bases between them. In germline, CDR1 is LGHNA, CDR2 YNFKEQ. The CDR3 sequence is 15 residues long. The CDR3 DNA reads TGTGCCAGCAGCCAGGCTAGTTTTCTTACTAGCGAGCAGTACTTC. This codes for CASSQASFLTSEQYF.

This sequence joins TRBV28 and TRBJ1-2; 7 positions match TRBD1. V trimming: 10 bases; J trimming: 6 bases; junction bases outside the gene matches: 11. The V gene's germline CDR1 is MDHEN and CDR2 SYDVKM. This CDR3 contains 13 residues. The CDR3 region is CAIHTGTDDGYTF. Written as DNA, the CDR3 is TGTGCCATCCACACCGGGACAGATGATGGCTACACCTTC.

This clone appeared a single time. The CDR3 sequence: CASSLDSYQPQHF. CDR3 DNA: TGTGCCAGCAGCTTGGATTCATATCAGCCCCAGCATTTT. V usage is TRBV5-4 and J usage is TRBJ1-5; unclear D gene. The germline V and J ends were trimmed by 0 bases and 5 bases, with 6 bases remaining between them. The CDR3 length is 13 residues. Looked up from germline, CDR1 is SGHNT and CDR2 is YYREEE (reference sequence).

The chain joins TRBV6-1 to TRBJ1-5, with D possibly being TRBD1 (5 bases). The CDR3 totals 16 residues. Trimming cost V 2 bases and J 6 bases, with 17 bases left between them. Germline CDR1 is MNHNS and CDR2 is SASEGT. The CDR3 DNA is TGTGCCAGCAGTGAAAGGTCGGGGGAGTCCGGTCAGCCCCAGCATTTT. It codes for CASSERSGESGQPQHF.

The chain uses TRBV6-2 or TRBV6-3 and TRBJ2-7, with TRBD2 matching 11 bases. Germline V gene data show CDR1 as MNHEY and CDR2 as SVGEGT. Germline trimming cut 6 bases from V and 0 bases from J; bases unmatched to any gene: 13. This CDR3 is 18 amino acids long. CDR3 in DNA: TGTGCCAGCAGCTCGGGACTAGCGGAAGGACGGTTCTCCTACGAGCAGTACTTC. The encoded protein is CASSSGLAEGRFSYEQYF.

This sequence joins TRBV28 and TRBJ2-1; 9 positions agree with TRBD2. This CDR3 has 15 amino acids. After removal of 3 bases from V and 9 bases from J, the junction contained 9 bases not matched to a gene. Germline V gene data show CDR1 as MDHEN and CDR2 as SYDVKM. CDR3 bases: TGTGCCAGCAGTTTGCGGGCGGGAGGGCCAGGTGAGCAGTTCTTC. It specifies CASSLRAGGPGEQFF.

The J gene is TRBJ2-1, the V gene TRBV24-1; possibly TRBD1 for D (6 bases). This CDR3 has 12 residues. Trimming shortened V by 1 base and J by 10 bases, and 7 bases separated the two germline ends. Per the germline V gene, CDR1 is KGHDR and CDR2 is SFDVKD. The CDR3: CATSDFGGEQFF. CDR3 DNA sequence: TGTGCCACCAGTGATTTTGGGGGCGAGCAGTTCTTC.